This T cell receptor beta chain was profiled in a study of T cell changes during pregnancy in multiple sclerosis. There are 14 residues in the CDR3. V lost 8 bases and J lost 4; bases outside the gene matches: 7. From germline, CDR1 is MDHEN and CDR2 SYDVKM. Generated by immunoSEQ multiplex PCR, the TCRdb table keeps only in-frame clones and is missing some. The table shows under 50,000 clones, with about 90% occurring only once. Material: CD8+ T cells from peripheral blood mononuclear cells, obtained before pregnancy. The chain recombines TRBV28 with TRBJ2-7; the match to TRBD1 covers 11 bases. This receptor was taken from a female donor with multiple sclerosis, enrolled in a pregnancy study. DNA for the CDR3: TGTGCCAGCGTGGACAGGGGGCCCGATTACGAGCAGTACTTC. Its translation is CASVDRGPDYEQYF. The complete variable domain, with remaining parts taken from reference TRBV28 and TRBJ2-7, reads DVKVTQSSRYLVKRTGEKVFLECVQDMDHENMFWYRQDPGLGLRLIYFSYDVKMKEKGDIPEGYSVSREKKERFSLILESASTNQTSMYLCASVDRGPDYEQYFGPGTRLTVT.